The 10 T cell receptor beta chains listed next were all sequenced from one sample in a study of T cell changes during pregnancy in multiple sclerosis. Clones were read by immunoSEQ multiplex PCR, and TCRdb kept only the in-frame ones, dropping some. Among tens of thousands of clones, roughly 94% were seen once, and the ten largest hold about 2.6%. The sequencing used CD8+ T cells from peripheral blood mononuclear cells, collected after pregnancy. The receptors stem from a female donor with multiple sclerosis, enrolled in a pregnancy study.

V is TRBV5-6 and J is TRBJ2-1; possibly TRBD2 for D (6 bases). Trimming removed 0 bases at V and 0 bases at J, with 7 bases between. This CDR3 has 15 amino acids. CDR1 is SGHDT, CDR2 YYEEEE, per germline. This CDR3 is CASSLGGGSYNEQFF. For the CDR3, the DNA is TGTGCCAGCAGCTTGGGGGGAGGCTCCTACAATGAGCAGTTCTTC.

The gene calls are TRBV15 and TRBJ2-7, with 11 bases aligning to TRBD1. The V segment lost 3 bases and the J segment 2 bases; nucleotides outside the gene matches: 6. Germline V gives CDR1 LNHNV, CDR2 YYDKDF (reference sequence). CDR3 size: 16 residues. The CDR3 DNA is TGTGCCACCAGCAGCCTCCCGGGACAGGGGGCCTACGAGCAGTACTTC. Protein product: CATSSLPGQGAYEQYF. Full variable domain (rest looked up from reference TRBV15 and TRBJ2-7): DAMVIQNPRYQVTQFGKPVTLSCSQTLNHNVMYWYQQKSSQAPKLLFHYYDKDFNNEADTPDNFQSRRPNTSFCFLDIRSPGLGDTAMYLCATSSLPGQGAYEQYFGPGTRLTVT.

Concerning this clone itself: The limits of the CDR3 on the DNA are not certain, so only TCRdb's listed CDR3 is given. V gene TRBV19 combines with J gene TRBJ1-5; the D segment call TRBD1 is taken from the table without a DNA check. Inclusive of both ends, the CDR3 amounts to 14 amino acids. The germline V gene has CDR1 LNHDA and CDR2 SQIVND (reference sequence). The CDR3: CASSFGQGALTVHF.

The gene calls are TRBV5-4 and TRBJ2-1; 11 nucleotides align to TRBD2. V was clipped by 4 bases and J by 4 bases; unmatched bases: 7. The CDR3 extends over 16 amino acids. In germline, CDR1 is SGHNT, CDR2 YYREEE (reference sequence). CDR3 DNA sequence: TGTGCCAGCAGCACCGGACTAGCGGGCTCATACAATGAGCAGTTCTTC. This encodes CASSTGLAGSYNEQFF.

In DNA, the CDR3 is TGTGCCAGCAGCCCGGGACACACCTACGAGCAGTACTTC. Translated, it gives CASSPGHTYEQYF. The gene calls are TRBV28 and TRBJ2-7; perhaps TRBD1 as D (6 bases). There are 13 residues in the CDR3. Trimming took off 6 bases at V and 2 bases at J, with 11 bases between the two ends. Germline assignment: CDR1 MDHEN and CDR2 SYDVKM.

V usage is TRBV6-5 and J usage is TRBJ2-3; no definite D call. The length of the CDR3 is 13 residues. Germline V gene lookup returns CDR1 MNHEY and CDR2 SVGAGI. V shed 6 bases and J shed 0 bases, with 7 bases lying between them. CDR3 in DNA: TGTGCCAGCAGACAAGTCAGCACAGATACGCAGTATTTT. Residues: CASRQVSTDTQYF.

The rearrangement links TRBV19 to TRBJ1-5; D uncertain. This CDR3 spans 16 amino acids. Per the germline V gene, CDR1 is LNHDA and CDR2 is SQIVND (reference sequence). V was clipped by 5 bases and J by 4 bases, with 18 bases between them. In DNA, the CDR3 is TGTGCCAGTAGTTGGATGGGTGACGGGTCAAATCAGCCCCAGCATTTT. The encoded protein is CASSWMGDGSNQPQHF.

The rearrangement joins TRBV11-2 to TRBJ2-1; tentative D call: TRBD2 (5 bases). CDR1 is SGHAT, CDR2 FQNNGV, per germline. The ends were cut back, 5 bases at V and 1 base at J, with 12 bases in the middle. The CDR3 extends over 15 amino acids. The CDR3 region has the DNA TGTGCCAGCAGCCCCGAGGGTTGGTCCTACAATGAGCAGTTCTTC. The encoded protein is CASSPEGWSYNEQFF.

This sequence joins TRBV4-1 and TRBJ2-5, with 7 positions matching TRBD2. Per the germline V gene, CDR1 is MGHRA and CDR2 is YSYEKL. V was pared by 1 base and J by 2 bases, with 7 bases of the junction left unmatched. The CDR3 runs 16 residues. CDR3: CASSQVVRGGQETQYF. DNA for the CDR3: TGCGCCAGCAGCCAAGTTGTAAGGGGAGGGCAAGAGACCCAGTACTTC.

This clone showed up just once. This sequence joins TRBV5-1 and TRBJ2-7; 7 positions match TRBD1. Germline CDR1 reads SGHRS; CDR2 reads YFSETQ. The CDR3 contains 13 residues. V lost 3 bases and J lost 7; bases outside the gene matches: 7. The CDR3, as DNA: TGCGCCAGCAGCTGGGCAGGGGGACAAGAGCAGTACTTC. Amino acids: CASSWAGGQEQYF.